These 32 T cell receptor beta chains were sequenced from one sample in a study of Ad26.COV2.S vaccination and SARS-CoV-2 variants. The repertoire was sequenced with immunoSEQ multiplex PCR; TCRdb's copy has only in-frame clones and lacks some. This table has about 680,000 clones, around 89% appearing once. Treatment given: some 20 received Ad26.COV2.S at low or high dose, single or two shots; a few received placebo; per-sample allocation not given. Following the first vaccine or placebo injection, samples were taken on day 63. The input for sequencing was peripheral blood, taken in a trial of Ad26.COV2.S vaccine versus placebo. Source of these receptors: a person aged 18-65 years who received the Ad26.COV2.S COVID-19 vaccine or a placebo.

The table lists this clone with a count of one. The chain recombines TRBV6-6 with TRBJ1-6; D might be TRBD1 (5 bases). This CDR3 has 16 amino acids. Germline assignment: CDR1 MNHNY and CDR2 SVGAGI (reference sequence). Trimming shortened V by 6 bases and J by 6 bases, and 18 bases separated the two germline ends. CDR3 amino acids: CASSHERGGSNSPLHF. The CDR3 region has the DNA TGTGCCAGCAGCCACGAAAGGGGCGGGAGTAATTCACCCCTCCACTTT.

For the CDR3, the DNA is TGTGCCACCAGTAACCACAGGGGGATGGCGGATACGCAGTATTTT. Amino acid sequence: CATSNHRGMADTQYF. This chain links TRBV24-1 with TRBJ2-3; 8 bases align to TRBD1. Germline loops: CDR1 KGHDR, CDR2 SFDVKD. The CDR3 sequence is 15 residues long. V shed 6 bases, J shed 6 bases, and the junction held 10 bases outside the gene matches.

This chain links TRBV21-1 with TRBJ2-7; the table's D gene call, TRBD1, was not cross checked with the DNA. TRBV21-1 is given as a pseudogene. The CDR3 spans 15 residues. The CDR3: CASSRDPTTGLEQYF. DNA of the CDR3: TGTGCCAGCAGCAGAGACCCAACGACAGGACTCGAGCAGTACTTC.

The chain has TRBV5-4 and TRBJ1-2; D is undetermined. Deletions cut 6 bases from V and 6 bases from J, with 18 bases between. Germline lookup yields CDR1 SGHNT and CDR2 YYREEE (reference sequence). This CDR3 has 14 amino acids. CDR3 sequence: CASTLNTEFHGYTF. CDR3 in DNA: TGTGCCAGCACCCTGAACACAGAATTTCATGGCTACACCTTC.

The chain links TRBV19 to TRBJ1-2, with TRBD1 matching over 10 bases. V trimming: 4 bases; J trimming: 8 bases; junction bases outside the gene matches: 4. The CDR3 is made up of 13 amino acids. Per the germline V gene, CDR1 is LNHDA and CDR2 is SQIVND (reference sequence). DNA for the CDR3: TGTGCCAGTAGTACCCCGGGACAGGGGGGCTACACCTTC. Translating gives CASSTPGQGGYTF. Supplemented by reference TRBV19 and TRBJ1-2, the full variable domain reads DGGITQSPKYLFRKEGQNVTLSCEQNLNHDAMYWYRQDPGQGLRLIYYSQIVNDFQKGDIAEGYSVSREKKESFPLTVTSAQKNPTAFYLCASSTPGQGGYTFGSGTRLTVV.

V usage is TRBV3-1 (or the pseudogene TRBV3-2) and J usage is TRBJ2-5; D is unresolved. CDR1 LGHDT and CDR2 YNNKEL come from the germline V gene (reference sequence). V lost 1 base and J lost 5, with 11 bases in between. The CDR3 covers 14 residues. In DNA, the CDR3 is TGTGCCAGCAGCCAAGGTAGAGTCGGCGAGACCCAGTACTTC. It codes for CASSQGRVGETQYF.

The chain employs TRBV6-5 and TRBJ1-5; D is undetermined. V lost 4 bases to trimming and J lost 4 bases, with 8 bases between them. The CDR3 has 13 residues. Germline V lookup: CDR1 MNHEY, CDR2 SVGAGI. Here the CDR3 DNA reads TGTGCCAGCAGTTCTCACCAAAATCAGCCCCAGCATTTT. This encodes CASSSHQNQPQHF.

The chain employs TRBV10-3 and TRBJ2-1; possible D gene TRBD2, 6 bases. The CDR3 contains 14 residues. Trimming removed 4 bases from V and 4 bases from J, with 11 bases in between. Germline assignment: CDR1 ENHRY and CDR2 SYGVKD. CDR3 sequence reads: CAISVGAGYNEQFF. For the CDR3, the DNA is TGTGCCATCAGTGTAGGGGCGGGATACAATGAGCAGTTCTTC.

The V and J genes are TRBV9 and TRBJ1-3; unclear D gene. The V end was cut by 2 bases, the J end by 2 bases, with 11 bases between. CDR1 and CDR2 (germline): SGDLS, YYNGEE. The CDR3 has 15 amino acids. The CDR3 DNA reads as TGTGCCAGCAGCGTGACCGGGGATCCTGGAAACACCATATATTTT. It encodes CASSVTGDPGNTIYF. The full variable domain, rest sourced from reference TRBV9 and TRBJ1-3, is DSGVTQTPKHLITATGQRVTLRCSPRSGDLSVYWYQQSLDQGLQFLIQYYNGEERAKGNILERFSAQQFPDLHSELNLSSLELGDSALYFCASSVTGDPGNTIYFGEGSWLTVV.

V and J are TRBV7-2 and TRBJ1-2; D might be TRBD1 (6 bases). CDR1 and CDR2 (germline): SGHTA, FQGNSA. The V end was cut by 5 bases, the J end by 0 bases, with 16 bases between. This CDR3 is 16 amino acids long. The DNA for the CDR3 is TGTGCCAGCAGCCCGGACCGGACAGCGCCTAACTATGGCTACACCTTC. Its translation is CASSPDRTAPNYGYTF.

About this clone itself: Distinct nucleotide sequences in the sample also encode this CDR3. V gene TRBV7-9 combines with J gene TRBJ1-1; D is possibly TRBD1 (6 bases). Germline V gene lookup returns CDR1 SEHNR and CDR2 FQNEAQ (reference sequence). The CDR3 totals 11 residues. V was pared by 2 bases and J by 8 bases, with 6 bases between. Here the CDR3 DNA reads TGTGCCAGCAGCTTAACAGGGGAAGCTTTCTTT. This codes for CASSLTGEAFF.

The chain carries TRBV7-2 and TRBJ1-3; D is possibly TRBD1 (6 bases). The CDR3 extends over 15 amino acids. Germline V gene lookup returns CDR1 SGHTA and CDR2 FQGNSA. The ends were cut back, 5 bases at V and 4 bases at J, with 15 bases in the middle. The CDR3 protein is CASSKTQGIGNTIYF. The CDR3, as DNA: TGTGCCAGCAGCAAGACTCAGGGGATCGGAAACACCATATATTTT.

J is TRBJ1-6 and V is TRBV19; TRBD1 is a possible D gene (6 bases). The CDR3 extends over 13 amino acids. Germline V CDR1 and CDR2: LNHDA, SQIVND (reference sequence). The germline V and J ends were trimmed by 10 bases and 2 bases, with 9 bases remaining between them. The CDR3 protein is CATRTAYNSPLHF. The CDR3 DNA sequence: TGTGCCACCCGGACAGCCTATAATTCACCCCTCCACTTT.

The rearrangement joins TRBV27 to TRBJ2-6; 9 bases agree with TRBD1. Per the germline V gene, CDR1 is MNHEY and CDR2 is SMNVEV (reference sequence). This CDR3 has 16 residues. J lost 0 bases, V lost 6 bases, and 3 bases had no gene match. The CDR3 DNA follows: TGTGCCAGCAGGGGACAGGGAGGCTCTGGGGCCAACGTCCTGACTTTC. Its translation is CASRGQGGSGANVLTF.

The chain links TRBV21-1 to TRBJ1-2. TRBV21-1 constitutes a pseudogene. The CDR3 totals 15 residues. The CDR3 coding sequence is TGTGCCAGCATCAACCCGGGGGGGGGACCTTATGGCTACACCTTC. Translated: CASINPGGGPYGYTF.

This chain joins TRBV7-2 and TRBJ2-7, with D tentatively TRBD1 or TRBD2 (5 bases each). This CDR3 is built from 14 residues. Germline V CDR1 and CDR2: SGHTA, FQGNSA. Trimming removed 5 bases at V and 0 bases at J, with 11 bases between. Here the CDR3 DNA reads TGTGCCAGCAGCCAGGTAGGGACCTCCTACGAGCAGTACTTC. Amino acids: CASSQVGTSYEQYF. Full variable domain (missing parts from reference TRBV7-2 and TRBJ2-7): GAGVSQSPSNKVTEKGKDVELRCDPISGHTALYWYRQSLGQGLEFLIYFQGNSAPDKSGLPSDRFSAERTGGSVSTLTIQRTQQEDSAVYLCASSQVGTSYEQYFGPGTRLTVT.

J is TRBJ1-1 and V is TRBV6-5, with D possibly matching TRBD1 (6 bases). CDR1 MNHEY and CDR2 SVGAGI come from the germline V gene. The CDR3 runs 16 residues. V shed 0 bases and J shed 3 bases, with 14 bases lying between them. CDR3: CASSYSGARRDTEAFF. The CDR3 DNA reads TGTGCCAGCAGTTACTCGGGGGCGCGAAGGGACACTGAAGCTTTCTTT.

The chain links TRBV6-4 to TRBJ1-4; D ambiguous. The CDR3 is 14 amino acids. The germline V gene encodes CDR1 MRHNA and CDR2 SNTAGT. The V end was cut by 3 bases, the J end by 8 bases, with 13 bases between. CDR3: CASSDTATGEKLFF. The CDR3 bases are TGTGCCAGCAGTGATACTGCGACGGGAGAAAAACTGTTTTTT.

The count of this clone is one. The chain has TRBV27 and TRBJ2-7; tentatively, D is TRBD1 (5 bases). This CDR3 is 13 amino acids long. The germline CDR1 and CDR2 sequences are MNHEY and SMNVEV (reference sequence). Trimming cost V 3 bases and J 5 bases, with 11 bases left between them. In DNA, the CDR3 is TGTGCCAGCAGTTTGAAGGGGTCCCACGAGCAGTACTTC. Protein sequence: CASSLKGSHEQYF.

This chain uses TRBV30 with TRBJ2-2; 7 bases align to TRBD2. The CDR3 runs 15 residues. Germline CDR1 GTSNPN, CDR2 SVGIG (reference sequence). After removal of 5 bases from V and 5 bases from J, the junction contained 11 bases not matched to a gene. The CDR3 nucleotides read TGTGCCTGGGTTAGACCTGCGGGGGTTACCGGGGAGCTGTTTTTT. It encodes CAWVRPAGVTGELFF.

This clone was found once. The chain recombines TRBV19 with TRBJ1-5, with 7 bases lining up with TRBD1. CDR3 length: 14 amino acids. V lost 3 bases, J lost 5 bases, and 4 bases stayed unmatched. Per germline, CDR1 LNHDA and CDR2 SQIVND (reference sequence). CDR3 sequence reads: CASSIGTEHQPQHF. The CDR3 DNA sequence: TGTGCCAGTAGTATTGGGACAGAACATCAGCCCCAGCATTTT.

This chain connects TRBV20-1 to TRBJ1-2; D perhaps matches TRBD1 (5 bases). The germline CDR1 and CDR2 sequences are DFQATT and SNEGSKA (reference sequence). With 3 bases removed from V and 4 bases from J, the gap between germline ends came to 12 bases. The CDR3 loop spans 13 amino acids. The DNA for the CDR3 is TGCAGTGCTAGTAATGGGGGGATCTATGGCTACACCTTC. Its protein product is CSASNGGIYGYTF.

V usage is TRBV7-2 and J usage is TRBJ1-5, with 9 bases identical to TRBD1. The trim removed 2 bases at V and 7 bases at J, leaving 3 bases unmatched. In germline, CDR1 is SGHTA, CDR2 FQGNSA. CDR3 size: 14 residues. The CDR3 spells CASSLRQGEQPQHF. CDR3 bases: TGTGCCAGCAGCTTAAGACAGGGGGAACAGCCCCAGCATTTT.

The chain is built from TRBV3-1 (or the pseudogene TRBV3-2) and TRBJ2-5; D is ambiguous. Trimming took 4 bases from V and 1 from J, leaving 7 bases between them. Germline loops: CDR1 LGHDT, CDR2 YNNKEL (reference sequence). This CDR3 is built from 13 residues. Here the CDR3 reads CASSLAPQETQYF. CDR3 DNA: TGTGCCAGCAGCCTCGCGCCCCAAGAGACCCAGTACTTC.

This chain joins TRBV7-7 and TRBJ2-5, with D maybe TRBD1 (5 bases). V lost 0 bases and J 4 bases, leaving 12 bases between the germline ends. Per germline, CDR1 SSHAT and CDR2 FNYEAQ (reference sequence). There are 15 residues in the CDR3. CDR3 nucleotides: TGTGCCAGCAGCTTAGCGGGGCAGTCGGGAGAGACCCAGTACTTC. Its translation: CASSLAGQSGETQYF.

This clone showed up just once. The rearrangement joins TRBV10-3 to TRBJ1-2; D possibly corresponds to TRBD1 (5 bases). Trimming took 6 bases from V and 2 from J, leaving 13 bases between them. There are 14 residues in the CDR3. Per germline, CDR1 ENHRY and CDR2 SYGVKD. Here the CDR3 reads CAIRGSGANYGYTF. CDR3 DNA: TGTGCCATCAGAGGGAGCGGGGCCAACTATGGCTACACCTTC.

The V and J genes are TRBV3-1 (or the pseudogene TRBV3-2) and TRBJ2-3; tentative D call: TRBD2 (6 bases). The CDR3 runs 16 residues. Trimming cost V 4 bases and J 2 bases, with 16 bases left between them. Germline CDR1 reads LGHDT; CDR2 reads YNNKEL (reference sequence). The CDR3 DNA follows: TGTGCCAGCAGCCCCCGGACTACCCCTCCCACAGATACGCAGTATTTT. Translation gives CASSPRTTPPTDTQYF.

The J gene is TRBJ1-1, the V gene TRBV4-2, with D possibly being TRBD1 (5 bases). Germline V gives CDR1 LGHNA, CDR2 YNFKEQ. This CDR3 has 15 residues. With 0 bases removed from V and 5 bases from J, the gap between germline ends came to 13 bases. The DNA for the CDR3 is TGTGCCAGCAGCCAAGAGCTAGGGGCAGGGACTGAAGCTTTCTTT. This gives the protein CASSQELGAGTEAFF.

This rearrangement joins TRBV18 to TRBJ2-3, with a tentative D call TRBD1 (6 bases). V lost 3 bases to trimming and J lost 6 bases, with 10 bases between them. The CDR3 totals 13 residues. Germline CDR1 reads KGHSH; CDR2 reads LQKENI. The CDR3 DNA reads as TGTGCCAGCTCACCCGGCCAGGGGGATACGCAGTATTTT. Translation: CASSPGQGDTQYF.

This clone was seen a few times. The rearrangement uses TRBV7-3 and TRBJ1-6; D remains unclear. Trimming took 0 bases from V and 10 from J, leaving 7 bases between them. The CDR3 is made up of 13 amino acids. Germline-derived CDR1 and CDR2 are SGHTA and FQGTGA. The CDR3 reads CASSLTNGSPLHF. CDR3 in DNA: TGTGCCAGCAGCTTAACGAATGGGTCACCCCTCCACTTT. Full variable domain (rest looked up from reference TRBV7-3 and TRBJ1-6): GAGVSQTPSNKVTEKGKYVELRCDPISGHTALYWYRQSLGQGPEFLIYFQGTGAADDSGLPNDRFFAVRPEGSVSTLKIQRTERGDSAVYLCASSLTNGSPLHFGNGTRLTVT.

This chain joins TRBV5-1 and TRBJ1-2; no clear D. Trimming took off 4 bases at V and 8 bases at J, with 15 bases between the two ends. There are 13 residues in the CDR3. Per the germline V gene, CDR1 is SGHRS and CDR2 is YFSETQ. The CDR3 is CASSPGDGRGYTF. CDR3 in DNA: TGCGCCAGCAGCCCAGGAGACGGCCGCGGCTACACCTTC.

The CDR3 spells CSVAWGRTEAFF. The CDR3 DNA reads TGCAGCGTTGCCTGGGGGCGAACTGAAGCTTTCTTT. V usage is TRBV29-1 and J usage is TRBJ1-1; D is perhaps TRBD1 (6 bases). V lost 4 bases and J 5 bases, leaving 11 bases between the germline ends. Germline-derived CDR1 and CDR2 are SQVTM and ANQGSEA. The CDR3 is made up of 12 amino acids.